These 28 T cell receptor beta chains were sequenced from one sample in a study of identical twins. TCRdb re-called the 5' RACE reads through MiXCR, storing one row per CDR3 protein. This table has around 1.7 million distinct CDR3 sequences, under 35% appearing once. What was sequenced was cord blood. Source of these receptors: a newborn girl in good health.

The chain recombines TRBV5-1 with TRBJ2-1, with TRBD2 matching 12 bases. The J call may be faulty, since TRBJ2-7 better matches the DNA end. The CDR3 is 16 amino acids. In germline, CDR1 is SGHRS, CDR2 YFSETQ. In DNA, the CDR3 is TGCGCCAGCAGCTTGGCGGCTAGCGGGGGGGCAGCTGAGCAGTACTTC. Translating it yields CASSLAASGGAAEQYF.

DNA for the CDR3: TGTGCCAGCAGACCGGGACTAGCATTGGTCAATGAGCAGTTCTTC. Protein product: CASRPGLALVNEQFF. The rearrangement joins TRBV27 to TRBJ2-1; the match to TRBD2 covers 9 bases. Germline V CDR1 and CDR2: MNHEY, SMNVEV (reference sequence). The CDR3 length is 15 residues. V trimming: 6 bases; J trimming: 6 bases; junction bases outside the gene matches: 9.

There are a few counts of this clonotype. At one end the junction does not follow the germline gene, possibly because of a read error. The chain couples TRBV20-1 to TRBJ1-6; possible D gene TRBD1, 6 bases. Germline loops: CDR1 DFQATT, CDR2 SNEGSKA (reference sequence). The CDR3 runs to 13 residues. The CDR3 spells CSAKRDNNSPLHF. As DNA, the CDR3 is TGCAGTGCCAAAAGGGACAATAATTCGCCCCTCCACTTT.

This clonotype was seen more than once but under ten times. CDR3 sequence reads: CSALDSGSSYEQYF. The CDR3 nucleotides read TGCAGTGCCTTGGACAGCGGGAGCTCCTACGAGCAGTACTTC. V and J are TRBV20-1 and TRBJ2-7, with TRBD2 matching 8 bases. This CDR3 region has 14 residues. The trim removed 6 bases at V and 0 bases at J, leaving 7 bases unmatched. The V gene's germline CDR1 is DFQATT and CDR2 SNEGSKA (reference sequence).

This chain joins TRBV28 and TRBJ2-7, with 13 bases that match TRBD2. Losses at the gene ends were 3 bases for V and 3 bases for J; bases not matched to a gene: 5. Germline CDR1 is MDHEN and CDR2 is SYDVKM. The CDR3 totals 16 residues. CDR3 protein: CASSFLGTSGIYEQYF. As DNA, the CDR3 is TGTGCCAGCAGTTTCCTAGGGACTAGCGGGATCTACGAGCAGTACTTC.

This clonotype was seen a handful of times. The chain joins TRBV4-2 to TRBJ1-1, with a tentative D call TRBD1 (5 bases). Trimming shortened V by 0 bases and J by 4 bases, and 18 bases separated the two germline ends. Per germline, CDR1 LGHNA and CDR2 YNFKEQ. The CDR3 has 17 residues. The CDR3 region is CASSQEGFRGRSTEAFF. In nucleotides, the CDR3 is TGTGCCAGCAGCCAAGAAGGTTTTAGGGGTAGGAGCACTGAAGCTTTCTTT.

The chain combines TRBV20-1 with TRBJ2-5; 7 bases map to TRBD1. V lost 3 bases to trimming and J lost 5 bases; unmatched junction nucleotides: 6. Germline CDR1 reads DFQATT; CDR2 reads SNEGSKA (reference sequence). The CDR3 has 13 amino acids. In DNA, the CDR3 is TGCAGTGCTAGGACAGGGATGGTGGAGACCCAGTACTTC. This encodes CSARTGMVETQYF.

The J gene is TRBJ1-1, the V gene TRBV6-6, with 12 positions matching TRBD1. Germline V gives CDR1 MNHNY, CDR2 SVGAGI (reference sequence). The length of the CDR3 is 15 residues. J gave up 0 bases and V 11 bases, and 7 bases lay outside the gene matches. The chain's CDR3 is CAAQGQGALNTEAFF. CDR3 DNA: TGTGCCGCCCAGGGACAGGGGGCATTGAACACTGAAGCTTTCTTT.

V is TRBV6-5 and J is TRBJ2-7, with 7 nucleotides matching TRBD2. The germline gives CDR1 MNHEY, CDR2 SVGAGI. There are 15 residues in the CDR3. Trimming at V came to 2 bases and at J to 0 bases, leaving 4 bases not matched to a gene. The CDR3 loop is CASSYRGGHSYEQYF. The CDR3, as DNA: TGTGCCAGCAGTTACCGGGGAGGGCACTCCTACGAGCAGTACTTC.

V gene TRBV21-1 combines with J gene TRBJ2-3; the D call TRBD2 from the table was never checked on the DNA. TRBV21-1 is given as a pseudogene. This CDR3 is built from 20 residues. DNA of the CDR3: TGTGCCAGCAGCAAAAAGTGGACAGAACTAGCGGGCAGGTTCACAGATACGCAGTATTTT. This encodes CASSKKWTELAGRFTDTQYF.

This clonotype was observed at least ten times. The J gene is TRBJ2-7, the V gene TRBV28; TRBD2 agrees at 9 bases. The CDR3 is made up of 15 amino acids. Germline V lookup: CDR1 MDHEN, CDR2 SYDVKM. V dropped 4 bases and J dropped 2; count of bases not matched to a gene: 6. The CDR3 reads CASSSLSGSPYEQYF. The CDR3, as DNA: TGTGCCAGCAGTTCCCTTAGCGGGAGTCCCTACGAGCAGTACTTC.

The rearrangement uses TRBV20-1 and TRBJ1-6; TRBD1 agrees at 7 bases. The CDR3 spans 15 residues. Looked up from germline, CDR1 is DFQATT and CDR2 is SNEGSKA (reference sequence). Trimming at V came to 5 bases and at J to 8 bases, leaving 12 bases not matched to a gene. The DNA for the CDR3 is TGCAGTGCTTTCCCTCAGACAGGGACCTATTCACCCCTCCACTTT. Protein: CSAFPQTGTYSPLHF.

This clonotype was found a few times. The chain uses TRBV20-1 and TRBJ1-2, with no clear D. The length of the CDR3 is 14 residues. The V gene lost 3 bases and the J gene lost 8 bases, with 19 bases spanning the gap. Germline V gene lookup returns CDR1 DFQATT and CDR2 SNEGSKA (reference sequence). In DNA form, the CDR3 reads TGCAGTGCTAGTAGGTCCCTAATGTATGACGGCTACACCTTC. Residues: CSASRSLMYDGYTF.

This rearrangement joins TRBV3-1 to TRBJ2-3; D is unresolved. CDR3 length: 12 residues. Trimming shortened V by 6 bases and J by 7 bases, and 11 bases separated the two germline ends. Germline V CDR1 and CDR2: LGHDT, YNNKEL (reference sequence). The CDR3 bases are TGTGCCAGCAGACGAGGCAGCTATACGCAGTATTTT. This translates into CASRRGSYTQYF.

This clonotype was observed a few times. This chain connects TRBV28 to TRBJ1-2; possible D gene TRBD1, 6 bases. The V end lost 4 bases, the J end lost 11 bases, and 20 bases lay between the germline ends. The CDR3 contains 14 residues. Germline values: CDR1 MDHEN, CDR2 SYDVKM. CDR3 loop: CASSSDTNSGEYTF. The CDR3 nucleotides are TGTGCCAGCAGTTCAGATACCAACTCAGGGGAATACACCTTC.

The rearrangement uses TRBV10-3 and TRBJ2-3; TRBD2 aligns across 10 bases. V lost 6 bases, J lost 0 bases, and 9 bases stayed unmatched. Germline V gene lookup returns CDR1 ENHRY and CDR2 SYGVKD. This CDR3 region has 17 residues. In DNA form, the CDR3 reads TGTGCCATCAGCGCTAGCGGGGGCGCACGTAGCACAGATACGCAGTATTTT. It translates to CAISASGGARSTDTQYF.

The chain couples TRBV3-1 to TRBJ1-4, with a possible D match to TRBD1 (5 bases). Germline loops: CDR1 LGHDT, CDR2 YNNKEL (reference sequence). Trimming stripped 4 bases from V and 7 bases from J, with 10 bases between. This CDR3 has 13 amino acids. CDR3 in amino acids: CASSPGASEKLFF. The CDR3 coding sequence is TGTGCCAGCAGCCCTGGGGCTTCTGAAAAACTGTTTTTT.

V and J are TRBV25-1 and TRBJ2-2; 7 nucleotides agree with TRBD1. The CDR3 has 15 amino acids. The germline gives CDR1 MGHDK, CDR2 SYGVNS. V trimming: 6 bases; J trimming: 4 bases; junction bases outside the gene matches: 8. The CDR3 DNA is TGTGCCAGCAGCCTTTCCTCAGGGGGCACCGGGGAGCTGTTTTTT. It is translated as CASSLSSGGTGELFF.

This clonotype was picked up a small number of times. The gene calls are TRBV21-1 and TRBJ2-4; TRBD2 is taken as the D call from the table, unchecked against the DNA. TRBV21-1 is listed as a pseudogene. The CDR3 runs 16 residues. The CDR3 sequence is CASSNLAGGAKNIQYF. CDR3 DNA sequence: TGTGCCAGCAGCAATTTGGCGGGGGGGGCCAAAAACATTCAGTACTTC.

This clonotype showed up just once. A read error may be the cause here, since a much bigger clone is one base away. The chain links TRBV28 to TRBJ2-7; TRBD1 aligns across 9 bases. This CDR3 region has 15 residues. With 7 bases clipped from V and 2 bases from J, the junction kept 9 bases outside the gene matches. Germline V lookup: CDR1 MDHEN, CDR2 SYDVKM. The DNA for the CDR3 is TGTGCCAGCAACTTGCTCGGGACAGGGACCTACGAGCAGTACTTC. Translation: CASNLLGTGTYEQYF.

This clonotype was recorded a few times. V and J are TRBV20-1 and TRBJ1-1, with TRBD1 as a possible D gene (5 bases). The CDR3 totals 15 residues. Germline CDR1 DFQATT, CDR2 SNEGSKA (reference sequence). Trimming removed 0 bases from V and 0 bases from J, with 11 bases in between. The CDR3: CSAREGTPMNTEAFF. The CDR3 DNA reads as TGCAGTGCTAGAGAAGGGACCCCCATGAACACTGAAGCTTTCTTT.

This clonotype was picked up many times. This chain joins TRBV12-3 or TRBV12-4 and TRBJ2-3; 7 nucleotides agree with TRBD1. The CDR3 sequence is 12 residues long. Trimming cost V 4 bases and J 6 bases; bases outside gene matches: 1. The CDR3 here is CASSSRGDTQYF. As DNA, the CDR3 is TGTGCCAGCAGTTCCAGGGGGGATACGCAGTATTTT.

The gene calls are TRBV7-9 and TRBJ1-1, with 7 nucleotides matching TRBD1. Germline CDR1 is SEHNR and CDR2 is FQNEAQ (reference sequence). The CDR3 length is 15 residues. J lost 3 bases, V lost 5 bases, and 9 bases had no gene match. Written as DNA, the CDR3 is TGTGCCAGCAGCCCCTCCGCGACAGGGTACACTGAAGCTTTCTTT. It specifies CASSPSATGYTEAFF.

The table lists this clonotype with a few counts. The chain couples TRBV6-5 to TRBJ2-1, with a tentative D call TRBD1 (6 bases). V shed 2 bases and J shed 4 bases, with 9 bases lying between them. The CDR3 spans 14 residues. Germline V gene data show CDR1 as MNHEY and CDR2 as SVGAGI. The CDR3 DNA reads as TGTGCCAGCAGTTACGGGGGCCCTTACAATGAGCAGTTCTTC. Translation: CASSYGGPYNEQFF.

V and J are TRBV20-1 and TRBJ2-5, with TRBD2 identical over 13 bases. The CDR3 covers 15 residues. Per the germline V gene, CDR1 is DFQATT and CDR2 is SNEGSKA (reference sequence). V lost 4 bases and J lost 5; bases outside the gene matches: 7. The CDR3 coding sequence is TGCAGTGCTACGATAGGGACTAGCGGGATGGAGACCCAGTACTTC. Translation gives CSATIGTSGMETQYF.

The V and J genes are TRBV6-5 and TRBJ2-1; TRBD2 aligns across 8 bases. CDR3 size: 15 residues. V lost 2 bases, J lost 7 bases, and 7 bases stayed unmatched. CDR1 and CDR2 from the germline V gene are MNHEY and SVGAGI. The CDR3 spells CASSYHSGRSNEQFF. The CDR3 coding sequence is TGTGCCAGCAGTTACCACAGCGGGAGAAGTAATGAGCAGTTCTTC.

The chain couples TRBV20-1 to TRBJ2-7, with 7 bases identical to TRBD1. The CDR3 runs to 15 residues. Germline loops: CDR1 DFQATT, CDR2 SNEGSKA (reference sequence). The V segment lost 3 bases and the J segment 3 bases; nucleotides outside the gene matches: 11. The CDR3 reads CSARGTADANYEQYF. The DNA for the CDR3 is TGCAGTGCTAGGGGGACAGCGGATGCTAACTACGAGCAGTACTTC.

The CDR3 loop is CSANLGGRGKNIQYF. The CDR3 DNA reads TGCAGTGCCAACCTGGGGGGAAGGGGCAAAAACATTCAGTACTTC. V usage is TRBV20-1 and J usage is TRBJ2-4, with D possibly TRBD2 on 6 matching bases. This CDR3 region has 15 residues. V was trimmed by 6 bases and J by 3 bases, leaving 18 bases between them. Germline CDR1 is DFQATT and CDR2 is SNEGSKA (reference sequence).